The 7 T cell receptor beta chains below were found in one sample sequenced in a study of control samples from healthy donors and cancer patients. Clones were read by immunoSEQ multiplex PCR, and TCRdb kept only the in-frame ones, dropping some. The table lists 75,000 to 95,000 clones, just over 90% of them singletons, with 3.5% to 4.5% in the top ten. The sample comprised blood. These receptors all come from a woman aged 18-29 years in good health.

This clone has just a few counts. The rearrangement links TRBV7-8 to TRBJ1-2, with D unresolved. Trimming removed 0 bases from V and 6 bases from J, with 17 bases in between. Germline V lookup: CDR1 SGHVS, CDR2 FQNEAQ. The CDR3 runs 16 residues. In DNA form, the CDR3 reads TGTGCCAGCAGCTTAGCCTTAATACTGAGTGGCCATGGCTACACCTTC. Translating it yields CASSLALILSGHGYTF.

The chain joins TRBV19 to TRBJ1-2; no reliable D call. Germline V lookup: CDR1 LNHDA, CDR2 SQIVND (reference sequence). This CDR3 has 14 amino acids. Deletions cut 4 bases from V and 3 bases from J, with 12 bases between. The CDR3: CASSTRPEDYGYTF. CDR3 coding DNA: TGTGCCAGTAGTACTAGGCCGGAGGACTATGGCTACACCTTC. The complete variable domain, with remaining parts taken from reference TRBV19 and TRBJ1-2, reads DGGITQSPKYLFRKEGQNVTLSCEQNLNHDAMYWYRQDPGQGLRLIYYSQIVNDFQKGDIAEGYSVSREKKESFPLTVTSAQKNPTAFYLCASSTRPEDYGYTFGSGTRLTVV.

The genes are TRBV6-5 and TRBJ2-7; TRBD1 matches 7 bases. The ends lost 6 bases at V and 7 bases at J; junction bases unmatched: 9. Germline V lookup: CDR1 MNHEY, CDR2 SVGAGI. There are 13 residues in the CDR3. CDR3 coding DNA: TGTGCCAGCAGCCGCGGACAGGCCCTGGAGCAGTACTTC. Its protein is CASSRGQALEQYF.

The CDR3 nucleotides read TGTGCCAGCAGCTCGATGCTCAGGGGATCCTACGAGCAGTACTTC. Protein sequence: CASSSMLRGSYEQYF. The J gene is TRBJ2-7, the V gene TRBV9, with D perhaps matching TRBD1 (6 bases). V was clipped by 4 bases and J by 1 base, with 15 bases between them. This CDR3 has 15 residues. Germline CDR1 SGDLS, CDR2 YYNGEE.

The table lists this clone with a count of one. The rearrangement links TRBV5-1 to TRBJ1-1; D remains ambiguous. The V gene lost 1 base and the J gene lost 3 bases, with 7 bases spanning the gap. CDR1 and CDR2 from the germline V gene are SGHRS and YFSETQ. The CDR3 has 13 residues. The CDR3 DNA is TGCGCCAGCAGCTTGTTTCAGGACACTGAAGCTTTCTTT. Residues: CASSLFQDTEAFF.

The chain couples TRBV7-3 to TRBJ2-7; no clear D. The V and J ends lost 2 bases and 3 bases respectively, with 17 bases between them. Germline CDR1 and CDR2: SGHTA and FQGTGA. CDR3 length: 16 residues. DNA for the CDR3: TGTGCCAGCAGCTTAGACCCGGGTTCTCACCTCTACGAGCAGTACTTC. Translated: CASSLDPGSHLYEQYF.

This chain joins TRBV7-8 and TRBJ2-1; D remains unclear. Deletions cut 2 bases from V and 4 bases from J, with 12 bases between. CDR1 and CDR2 from the germline V gene are SGHVS and FQNEAQ. The CDR3 length is 15 residues. CDR3 amino acids: CASSLNRNPYNEQFF. Here the CDR3 DNA reads TGTGCCAGCAGCTTAAATCGGAACCCGTACAATGAGCAGTTCTTC.